Detailed here is one T cell receptor beta chain. Its antigen is unidentified. It was with 60 Vbeta and 13 Jbeta primers that the PCR ran. Only in-frame clones appear in the TCRdb table, and some are missing; sequencing was by immunoSEQ multiplex PCR. Here the sample spans roughly 150,000 clones, approximately 70% being singletons. The sample comes from a study of cytomegalovirus exposure and HLA in healthy donors. Study-wide background: Around 180 million T cells yielded 90 million to 130 million unique TCR beta sequences, as an earlier analysis found. Findings and limits, study-wide: In all likelihood, a cluster of highly shared sequence variants was a sequencing artifact. An apparent linkage of common viral pathogens to several of the most significant clusters emerged in a later analysis.

The CDR3 is 18 amino acids. With 2 bases clipped from V and 0 bases from J, the junction kept 9 bases outside the gene matches. In germline, CDR1 is GTSNPN, CDR2 SVGIG (reference sequence). Sequences were obtained from PBMCs. V is TRBV30 and J is TRBJ2-6; 8 nucleotides match TRBD2. This sequence originates from a young woman in good health and CMV-seropositive. CDR3 protein: CAWSPRTSGSSGANVLTF. For the CDR3, the DNA is TGTGCCTGGAGTCCCCGCACTAGCGGAAGCTCTGGGGCCAACGTCCTGACTTTC.